This T cell receptor (beta chain) was sequenced in a study of T cell responses to AZD1222 COVID-19 vaccine. Trimming cost V 4 bases and J 2 bases; bases outside gene matches: 3. The germline CDR1 and CDR2 sequences are SGHNT and YYREEE (reference sequence). The CDR3 covers 14 residues. Method: immunoSEQ multiplex PCR; TCRdb's copy keeps in-frame clones and lacks some. The sample lists some 150,000 clones, roughly 91% seen once, with less than 2% in the top ten. V and J are TRBV5-4 and TRBJ2-1, with 7 bases fitting TRBD2. Material: peripheral blood, obtained on day 0 of AZD1222 vaccination. This sequence was found in an adult in good health. CDR3 coding DNA: TGTGCCAGCAGCGGGAGGGCCACCTACAATGAGCAGTTCTTC. It encodes CASSGRATYNEQFF.